Reported below is one TCR beta chain. The antigen remains unidentified. Primers for the PCR totalled 60 Vbeta and 13 Jbeta. TCRdb's table, derived via immunoSEQ multiplex PCR, lists solely in-frame clones and lacks some. The top ten clones hold 1% to 1.5% of a sample with 100,000 to 150,000 clones, 65% to 85% of them seen once. The source of the sample is a study of cytomegalovirus exposure and HLA in healthy donors. Findings of the study overall: Available immune exposure information covered CMV serostatus only.

Germline lookup yields CDR1 LGHNA and CDR2 YNFKEQ. This CDR3 region has 15 residues. Trimming cost V 0 bases and J 4 bases, with 12 bases left between them. What was sequenced was PBMCs. The chain is built from TRBV4-2 and TRBJ1-2; maybe TRBD1 (5 bases). This clonotype originated in a boy between 10 and 17 years old in good health and CMV-seronegative. The CDR3: CASSQERGRGYGYTF. The CDR3 DNA reads TGTGCCAGCAGCCAAGAGCGAGGAAGGGGCTATGGCTACACCTTC.